This T cell receptor beta chain appears in the sequencing data of a study of shared clonotypes between healthy human individuals. Study findings and constraints: A reduction in generation probabilities was seen for non-shared clonotypes relative to those shared by all four donors.

Trimming pared 4 bases from V and 0 bases from J, leaving 13 bases between. Germline-derived CDR1 and CDR2 are LGHNA and YSLEER. CDR3 length: 15 residues. Libraries were prepared by immunoSEQ multiplex PCR; TCRdb keeps only in-frame clonotypes and omits some of them. The data show roughly 1,600,000 clones, approximately 98.5% seen once. Worth noting for this clone: Its target is not known.

The clonotype was recovered from a man between 25 and 39 years old in good health. This sequence joins TRBV4-3 and TRBJ2-7; D is unclear. Material for sequencing was naive CD4+ T cells sorted from blood. Subset here: CD45RA+ positively selected. The CDR3 is CASSPSQGNSYEQYF. CDR3 nucleotide sequence: TGCGCCAGCAGCCCCTCCCAAGGGAACTCCTACGAGCAGTACTTC.